This T cell receptor (beta chain) was sequenced during a study of blood T cells in healthy people across ages. Notes on the study in general: Higher naive T cell percentage went strongly together with higher TCR beta diversity.

CDR1 is SGHAT, CDR2 FQNNGV, per germline. There are 16 residues in the CDR3. Regarding this clonotype: Its antigen is still unknown.

PBMCs, at least 7 million per sample, were isolated. A J-beta primer mix and a sample-barcoded 5' primer were used in a second PCR of about 7 to 12 cycles. The authors tagged each cDNA molecule using a template-switch adaptor with 12 random nucleotides. TCRdb ran MiXCR on the 5' RACE reads and lists one entry per CDR3 protein. The sample consists of around 900,000 distinct CDR3 sequences, about 28% of them appearing once. The genes are TRBV11-2 and TRBJ2-7, with D tentatively TRBD1 (5 bases). The last part of the DNA fits TRBJ2-5 better; the J call may be wrong. What was sequenced was blood. The origin of this receptor is a woman at least 80 years old in good health. As DNA, the CDR3 is TGTGCCAGCAGCAACCAGGGTATGCCAAGGGAAGAGACCCAGTACTTC. Residues: CASSNQGMPREETQYF.